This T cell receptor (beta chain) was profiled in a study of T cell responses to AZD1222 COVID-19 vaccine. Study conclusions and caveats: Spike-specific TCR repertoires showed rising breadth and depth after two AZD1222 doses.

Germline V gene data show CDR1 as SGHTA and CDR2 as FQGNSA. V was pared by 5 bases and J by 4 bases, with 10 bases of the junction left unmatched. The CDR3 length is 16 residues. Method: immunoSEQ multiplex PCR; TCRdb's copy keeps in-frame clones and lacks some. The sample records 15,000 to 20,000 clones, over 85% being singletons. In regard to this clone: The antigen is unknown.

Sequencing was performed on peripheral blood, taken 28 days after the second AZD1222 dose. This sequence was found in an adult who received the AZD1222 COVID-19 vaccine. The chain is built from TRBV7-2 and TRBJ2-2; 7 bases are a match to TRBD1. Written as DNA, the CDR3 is TGTGCCAGCAGCGGCACAAAGGGGGCCGGCACCGGGGAGCTGTTTTTT. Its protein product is CASSGTKGAGTGELFF.